This passage covers 9 T cell receptor beta chains from one sample sequenced in a study of T cell responses to AZD1222 COVID-19 vaccine. The protocol was immunoSEQ multiplex PCR, while the TCRdb copy is restricted to in-frame clones and leaves out a portion. This table has more than 100,000 clones, over 75% appearing once. The sequenced sample was peripheral blood, obtained on day 0 of AZD1222 vaccination. Receptor source: an adult in good health.

The CDR3, as DNA: TGTGCCAGCACCATACAGGGGGCCGCAGATACGCAGTATTTT. Translating it yields CASTIQGAADTQYF. The V and J genes are TRBV6-5 and TRBJ2-3; TRBD1 aligns across 9 bases. The CDR3 covers 14 residues. Germline CDR1 and CDR2: MNHEY and SVGAGI. The junction had 6 bases not matched to a gene; V was cut back by 7 bases and J by 4 bases.

V and J are TRBV5-1 and TRBJ2-7; D unresolved. CDR3 length: 15 residues. Germline-derived CDR1 and CDR2 are SGHRS and YFSETQ. The V and J ends lost 3 bases and 5 bases respectively, with 18 bases between them. The CDR3 sequence is CASSSSNPSSDEQYF. The CDR3 DNA reads TGCGCCAGCAGCTCCAGTAATCCGTCTTCGGACGAGCAGTACTTC. The entire variable domain, with the rest obtained from reference TRBV5-1 and TRBJ2-7, is as follows: KAGVTQTPRYLIKTRGQQVTLSCSPISGHRSVSWYQQTPGQGLQFLFEYFSETQRNKGNFPGRFSGRQFSNSRSEMNVSTLELGDSALYLCASSSSNPSSDEQYFGPGTRLTVT.

This sequence joins TRBV7-9 and TRBJ2-5; the match to TRBD2 covers 9 bases. After removal of 3 bases from V and 4 bases from J, the junction contained 6 bases not matched to a gene. Germline CDR1 and CDR2: SEHNR and FQNEAQ (reference sequence). This CDR3 is 15 amino acids long. The CDR3 nucleotides read TGTGCCAGCAGCTTTAGTATAGCGGGAGCAGAGACCCAGTACTTC. This gives the protein CASSFSIAGAETQYF.

This clone was detected once. V gene TRBV7-8 combines with J gene TRBJ2-7, with 11 nucleotides matching TRBD2. CDR1 is SGHVS and CDR2 is FQNEAQ in the germline V gene. The CDR3 covers 15 residues. With 1 base clipped from V and 6 bases from J, the junction kept 5 bases outside the gene matches. CDR3 nucleotides: TGTGCCAGCAGCTTAGGCACTAGCGGGAGCGGCGAGCAGTACTTC. This translates into CASSLGTSGSGEQYF.

Written as DNA, the CDR3 is TGTGCCAGCAGCGTCGACAGGGATAATTCACCCCTCCACTTT. It is translated as CASSVDRDNSPLHF. The chain uses TRBV9 and TRBJ1-6, with 7 bases aligning to TRBD1. The CDR3 extends over 14 amino acids. Per the germline V gene, CDR1 is SGDLS and CDR2 is YYNGEE. The V gene end was trimmed by 2 bases and the J gene end by 5 bases; junction bases not matched to a gene: 1. Full variable domain (rest looked up from reference TRBV9 and TRBJ1-6): DSGVTQTPKHLITATGQRVTLRCSPRSGDLSVYWYQQSLDQGLQFLIQYYNGEERAKGNILERFSAQQFPDLHSELNLSSLELGDSALYFCASSVDRDNSPLHFGNGTRLTVT.

V usage is TRBV11-1 and J usage is TRBJ1-5; D uncertain. The CDR3 has 13 amino acids. The germline V and J ends were trimmed by 5 bases and 4 bases, with 9 bases remaining between them. CDR1 SGHAT and CDR2 FQDESV come from the germline V gene (reference sequence). The CDR3 loop reads CASSRANNQPQHF. The CDR3 DNA sequence: TGTGCCAGCAGCCGGGCCAATAATCAGCCCCAGCATTTT.

The chain links TRBV28 to TRBJ1-5; perhaps TRBD1 as D (6 bases). The CDR3 contains 17 residues. V gave up 4 bases and J gave up 1 base, with 17 bases separating them. Germline V gene lookup returns CDR1 MDHEN and CDR2 SYDVKM. CDR3 protein: CASSSSGGGASNQPQHF. CDR3 sequence (DNA): TGTGCCAGCAGTTCCTCCGGCGGGGGGGCCAGCAATCAGCCCCAGCATTTT.

V and J are TRBV13 and TRBJ1-2; 7 nucleotides line up with TRBD1. The CDR3 extends over 14 amino acids. V lost 3 bases and J lost 4; bases outside the gene matches: 5. The V gene's germline CDR1 is PRHDT and CDR2 FYEKMQ (reference sequence). The DNA for the CDR3 is TGTGCCAGCAGCTTCGTCTCAGGGGGCTATGGCTACACCTTC. It yields the protein CASSFVSGGYGYTF.

The chain joins TRBV7-2 to TRBJ1-3; D call uncertain. Germline CDR1 reads SGHTA; CDR2 reads FQGNSA. The CDR3 spans 13 residues. The ends were cut back, 5 bases at V and 4 bases at J, with 9 bases in the middle. This CDR3 reads CASSLGWGNTIYF. In nucleotides, the CDR3 is TGTGCCAGCAGCCTGGGATGGGGAAACACCATATATTTT.